What follows describes a single TCR beta chain. The CDR3 extends over 18 amino acids. The germline V gene has CDR1 SNHLY and CDR2 FYNNEI. V shed 6 bases and J shed 2 bases, with 25 bases lying between them. This specimen belongs to a study of cytomegalovirus exposure and HLA in healthy donors. Use of 60 Vbeta and 13 Jbeta primers characterized the PCR. TCRdb's table, derived via immunoSEQ multiplex PCR, lists solely in-frame clones and lacks some. The sample lists over 95,000 clones; 76% were seen once. J is TRBJ2-5 and V is TRBV2, with D possibly being TRBD1 (5 bases). Specimen: PBMCs. The TCR comes from a woman aged 40 to 49 in good health and CMV-seropositive. The CDR3 protein is CASRPNLVRQPRQETQYF. In DNA, the CDR3 is TGTGCCAGCAGACCAAATCTCGTACGACAGCCTAGGCAAGAGACCCAGTACTTC.